The 15 T cell receptor beta chains below come from one sample, sequenced in a study of blood T cells in healthy people across ages. Primers used in a second PCR of roughly 6 to 12 cycles were a sample-barcoded 5' primer and a J-beta primer mix. A single record per CDR3 protein comes from TCRdb applying MiXCR to the 5' RACE reads. The sample contains 800,000 to 1,300,000 distinct CDR3 sequences, about 25% of which appear only once. These same data were also listed under a study on T cells of mothers and their children.

Sequenced sample: blood. The receptors come from a girl aged 2-10 years in good health.

This clonotype was counted only a few times. The J gene is TRBJ2-5, the V gene TRBV9, with a tentative D call TRBD1 (6 bases). The last part of the DNA fits TRBJ2-1 better; the J call may be wrong. CDR3 length: 15 amino acids. The V gene's germline CDR1 is SGDLS and CDR2 YYNGEE. CDR3 protein: CASSPLDSPNNEQFF. Here the CDR3 DNA reads TGTGCCAGCAGCCCTCTGGACAGTCCCAACAATGAGCAGTTCTTC.

Ten or more counts support this clonotype. The CDR3 nucleotides are TGTGCCAGCAGCTTCCAGTACAATGAGCAGTTCTTC. Amino acids: CASSFQYNEQFF. V usage is TRBV7-9 and J usage is TRBJ2-1; D is uncertain. Trimming took off 3 bases at V and 4 bases at J, with 4 bases between the two ends. Germline V gene data show CDR1 as SEHNR and CDR2 as FQNEAQ (reference sequence). This CDR3 has 12 residues.

Worth noting for this clonotype: Sequence at one end of the junction differs from germline and may be a read error. The chain combines TRBV7-2 with TRBJ1-5, with a tentative D call TRBD1 (6 bases). Germline V CDR1 and CDR2: SGHTA, FQGNSA. The CDR3 has 15 residues. The CDR3 is CASSLQGRVNQPQHF. The CDR3 nucleotides read TGTGCCAGCAGCTTACAGGGGAGGGTCAATCAGCCCCAACATTTT.

This clonotype was counted between two and nine times. J is TRBJ1-4 and V is TRBV4-1; no definite D call. The CDR3 contains 17 residues. Trimming cost V 1 base and J 7 bases, with 19 bases left between them. Per germline, CDR1 MGHRA and CDR2 YSYEKL. The CDR3 coding sequence is TGCGCCAGCAGCCAAGGAGGCGTGCTACCTACCGGTGAAAAACTGTTTTTT. Translation gives CASSQGGVLPTGEKLFF.

This clonotype has only a few counts. This rearrangement joins TRBV12-3 or TRBV12-4 to TRBJ2-7; a weak D match, TRBD2 (5 bases). The V end was cut by 3 bases, the J end by 3 bases, with 12 bases between. This CDR3 comprises 14 residues. This CDR3 is CASSFFGEFYEQYF. CDR3 DNA: TGTGCCAGCAGTTTTTTCGGGGAGTTCTACGAGCAGTACTTC.

The table lists this clonotype with many counts. The chain recombines TRBV10-2 with TRBJ2-7; tentatively, D is TRBD2 (6 bases). The germline V gene encodes CDR1 WSHSY and CDR2 SAAADI. The CDR3 is made up of 11 amino acids. Deletions cut 6 bases from V and 7 bases from J, with 10 bases between. CDR3 loop: CASREGGEQYF. The DNA of the CDR3 is TGCGCCAGCAGGGAGGGTGGGGAGCAGTACTTC.

The J gene is TRBJ2-5, the V gene TRBV2, with TRBD1 identical over 8 bases. The CDR3 spans 15 residues. The germline gives CDR1 SNHLY, CDR2 FYNNEI. V gave up 6 bases and J gave up 2 bases; unmatched junction bases: 8. In DNA form, the CDR3 reads TGTGCCAGCAGCCCCCTATACAGGGGGCAAGAGACCCAGTACTTC. This codes for CASSPLYRGQETQYF.

This clonotype was seen a few times. The J gene is TRBJ2-2, the V gene TRBV25-1; 7 positions agree with TRBD2. Trimming took 2 bases from V and 5 from J; bases not matched to a gene: 11. Per the germline V gene, CDR1 is MGHDK and CDR2 is SYGVNS. The CDR3 has 17 amino acids. The CDR3 DNA sequence: TGTGCCAGCAGTGAAACCTCTAGCGGTTGGGGAACCGGGGAGCTGTTTTTT. Its protein is CASSETSSGWGTGELFF.

The chain uses TRBV27 and TRBJ1-2; possible D gene TRBD1, 6 bases. The CDR3 contains 14 residues. The V end was cut by 6 bases, the J end by 2 bases, with 13 bases between. Germline CDR1 MNHEY, CDR2 SMNVEV (reference sequence). DNA for the CDR3: TGTGCCAGCAGCCCAAACCAGGGGAACTATGGCTACACCTTC. This gives the protein CASSPNQGNYGYTF.

This clonotype was picked up a small number of times. The CDR3 DNA reads TGTGCCAGCAGCTCAGGGACAAGCGCGGCCTACAATGAGCAGTTCTTC. It codes for CASSSGTSAAYNEQFF. The chain joins TRBV7-3 to TRBJ2-1, with D possibly being TRBD1 (6 bases). The germline V gene encodes CDR1 SGHTA and CDR2 FQGTGA. V lost 4 bases, J lost 2 bases, and 15 bases lay in between. This CDR3 is 16 amino acids long.

The chain combines TRBV5-8 with TRBJ1-4; D remains ambiguous. The CDR3 loop spans 17 amino acids. Trimming removed 4 bases from V and 3 bases from J, with 19 bases in between. In germline, CDR1 is SGHTS, CDR2 YDEGEE. The CDR3 here is CASSPSLSGRPNEKLFF. CDR3 nucleotide sequence: TGTGCCAGCAGCCCCTCGTTATCTGGACGGCCTAATGAAAAACTGTTTTTT.

This clonotype was counted only a few times. The chain links TRBV5-1 to TRBJ2-7, with TRBD2 identical over 12 bases. Looked up from germline, CDR1 is SGHRS and CDR2 is YFSETQ. The CDR3 sequence is 15 residues long. Unmatched junction bases numbered 7, after V lost 5 bases and J lost 4 bases. CDR3 bases: TGCGCCAGCAGTCCGACTAGCGGGGGAATTTACGAGCAGTACTTC. This translates into CASSPTSGGIYEQYF.

This clonotype appeared a few times. A read error may explain this, as a much larger clone is one base away. The chain has TRBV3-1 and TRBJ2-3; 8 positions match TRBD1. Germline CDR1 LGHDT, CDR2 YNNKEL (reference sequence). This CDR3 has 15 residues. The J segment lost 4 bases and the V segment lost 0 bases, leaving 3 bases of the junction unmatched. CDR3 nucleotides: TGTGCCAGCAGCCAAGAAGGGACAGGCGCAGATACGCAGTATTTT. This encodes CASSQEGTGADTQYF.

The gene calls are TRBV7-2 and TRBJ2-1, with unresolved D. This CDR3 spans 14 amino acids. Germline V gene lookup returns CDR1 SGHTA and CDR2 FQGNSA. Trimming cost V 5 bases and J 0 bases, with 8 bases left between them. In DNA form, the CDR3 reads TGTGCCAGCAGCACCCAATCCTCCTACAATGAGCAGTTCTTC. Translated, it gives CASSTQSSYNEQFF.

This clonotype was counted a few times. V gene TRBV3-1 combines with J gene TRBJ2-6, with D possibly matching TRBD1 (6 bases). Looked up from germline, CDR1 is LGHDT and CDR2 is YNNKEL (reference sequence). This CDR3 contains 16 residues. V gave up 4 bases and J gave up 0 bases, with 10 bases separating them. CDR3 in amino acids: CASSRDTSSGANVLTF. The CDR3 nucleotides are TGTGCCAGCAGCCGGGACACCAGCTCTGGGGCCAACGTCCTGACTTTC.